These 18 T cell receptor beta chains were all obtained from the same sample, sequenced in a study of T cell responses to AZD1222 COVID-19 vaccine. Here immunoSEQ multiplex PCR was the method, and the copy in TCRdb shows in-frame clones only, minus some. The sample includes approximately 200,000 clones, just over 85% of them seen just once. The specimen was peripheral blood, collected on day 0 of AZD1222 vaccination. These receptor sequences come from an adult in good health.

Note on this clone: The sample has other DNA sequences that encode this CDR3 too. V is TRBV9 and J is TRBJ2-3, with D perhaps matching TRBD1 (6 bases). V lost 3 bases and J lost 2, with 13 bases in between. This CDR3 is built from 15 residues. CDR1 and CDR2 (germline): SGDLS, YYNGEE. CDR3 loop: CASSADRSSTDTQYF. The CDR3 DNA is TGTGCCAGCAGCGCCGACAGGTCTTCCACAGATACGCAGTATTTT.

This CDR3 is CASSEAHSQPQHF. The CDR3 DNA reads as TGTGCCAGCAGTGAAGCCCACAGTCAGCCCCAGCATTTT. The rearrangement links TRBV2 to TRBJ1-5; D remains ambiguous. The germline V and J ends were trimmed by 0 bases and 6 bases, with 6 bases remaining between them. Germline V gene sequence: CDR1 SNHLY, CDR2 FYNNEI. CDR3 length equals 13 residues. The full variable domain, in which reference TRBV2 and TRBJ1-5 provide the parts outside the CDR3, is EPEVTQTPSHQVTQMGQEVILRCVPISNHLYFYWYRQILGQKVEFLVSFYNNEISEKSEIFDDQFSVERPDGSNFTLKIRSTKLEDSAMYFCASSEAHSQPQHFGDGTRLSIL.

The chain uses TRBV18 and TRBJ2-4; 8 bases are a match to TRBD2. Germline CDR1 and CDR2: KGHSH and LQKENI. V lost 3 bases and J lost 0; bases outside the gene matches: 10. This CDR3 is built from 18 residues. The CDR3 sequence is CASSPGTRGTLAKNIQYF. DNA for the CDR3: TGTGCCAGCTCACCGGGGACTAGGGGGACCCTAGCCAAAAACATTCAGTACTTC.

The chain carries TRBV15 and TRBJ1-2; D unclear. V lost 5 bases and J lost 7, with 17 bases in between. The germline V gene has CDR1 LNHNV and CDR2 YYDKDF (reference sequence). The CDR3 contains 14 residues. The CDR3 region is CATSSSIDAFGYTF. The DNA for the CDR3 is TGTGCCACCAGCTCCTCAATAGATGCGTTTGGCTACACCTTC.

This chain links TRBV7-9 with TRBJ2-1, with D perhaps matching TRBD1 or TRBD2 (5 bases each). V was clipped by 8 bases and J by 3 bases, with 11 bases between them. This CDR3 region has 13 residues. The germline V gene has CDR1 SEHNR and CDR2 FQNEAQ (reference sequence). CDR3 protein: CASGTPHYNEQFF. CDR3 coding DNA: TGTGCCAGCGGGACGCCGCACTACAATGAGCAGTTCTTC.

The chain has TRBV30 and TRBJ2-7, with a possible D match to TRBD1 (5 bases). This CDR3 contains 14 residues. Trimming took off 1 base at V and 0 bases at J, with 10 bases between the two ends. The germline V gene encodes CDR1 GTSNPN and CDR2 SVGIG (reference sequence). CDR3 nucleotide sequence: TGTGCCTGGAGTGCGGACACTCGCTCCTACGAGCAGTACTTC. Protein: CAWSADTRSYEQYF.

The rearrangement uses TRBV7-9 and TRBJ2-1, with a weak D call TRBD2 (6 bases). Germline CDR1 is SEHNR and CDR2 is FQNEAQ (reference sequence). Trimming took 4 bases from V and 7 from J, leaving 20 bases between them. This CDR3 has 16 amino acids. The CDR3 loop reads CASSSLRGRFINEQFF. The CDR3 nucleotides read TGTGCCAGCAGCTCTCTGCGGGGTAGGTTTATAAATGAGCAGTTCTTC.

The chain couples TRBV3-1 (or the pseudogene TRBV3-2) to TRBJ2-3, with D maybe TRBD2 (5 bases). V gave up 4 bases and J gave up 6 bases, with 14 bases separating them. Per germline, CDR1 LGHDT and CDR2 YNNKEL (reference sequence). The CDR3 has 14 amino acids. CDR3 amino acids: CASSPPWERDTQYF. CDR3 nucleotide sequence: TGTGCCAGCAGCCCTCCTTGGGAGAGGGATACGCAGTATTTT.

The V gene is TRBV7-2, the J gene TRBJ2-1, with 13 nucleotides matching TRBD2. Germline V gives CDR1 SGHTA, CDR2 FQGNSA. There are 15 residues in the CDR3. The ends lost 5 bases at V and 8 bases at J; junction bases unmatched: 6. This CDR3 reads CASSLGTSGDYEQFF. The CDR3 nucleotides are TGTGCCAGCAGCCTTGGGACTAGCGGGGACTATGAGCAGTTCTTC.

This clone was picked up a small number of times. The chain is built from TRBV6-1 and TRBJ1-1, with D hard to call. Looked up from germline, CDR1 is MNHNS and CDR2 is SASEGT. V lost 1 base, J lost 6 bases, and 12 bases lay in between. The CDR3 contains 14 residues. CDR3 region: CASSEEAAISEAFF. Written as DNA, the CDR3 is TGTGCCAGCAGTGAAGAAGCGGCGATCTCTGAAGCTTTCTTT.

CDR3 amino acids: CASSIGPGDSGANVLTF. DNA of the CDR3: TGTGCCAGTAGTATAGGTCCGGGGGACTCTGGGGCCAACGTCCTGACTTTC. The V gene is TRBV19, the J gene TRBJ2-6; D is possibly TRBD2 (6 bases). The germline gives CDR1 LNHDA, CDR2 SQIVND (reference sequence). The V gene lost 1 base and the J gene lost 0 bases, with 10 bases spanning the gap. This CDR3 spans 17 amino acids.

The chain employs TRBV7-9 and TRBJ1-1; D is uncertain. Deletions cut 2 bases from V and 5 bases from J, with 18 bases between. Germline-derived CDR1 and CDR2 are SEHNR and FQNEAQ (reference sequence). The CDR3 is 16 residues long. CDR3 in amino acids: CASSLPRAGPRTEAFF. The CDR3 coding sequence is TGTGCCAGCAGCTTACCTCGCGCGGGTCCGAGGACTGAAGCTTTCTTT. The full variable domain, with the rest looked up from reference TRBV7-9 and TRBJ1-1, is DTGVSQNPRHKITKRGQNVTFRCDPISEHNRLYWYRQTLGQGPEFLTYFQNEAQLEKSRLLSDRFSAERPKGSFSTLEIQRTEQGDSAMYLCASSLPRAGPRTEAFFGQGTRLTVV.

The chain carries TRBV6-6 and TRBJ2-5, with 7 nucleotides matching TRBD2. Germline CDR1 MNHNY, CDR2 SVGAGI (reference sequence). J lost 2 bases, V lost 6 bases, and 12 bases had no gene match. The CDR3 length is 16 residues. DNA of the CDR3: TGTGCCAGCAGACAATCCTGGGGGGGGTTACAAGAGACCCAGTACTTC. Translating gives CASRQSWGGLQETQYF.

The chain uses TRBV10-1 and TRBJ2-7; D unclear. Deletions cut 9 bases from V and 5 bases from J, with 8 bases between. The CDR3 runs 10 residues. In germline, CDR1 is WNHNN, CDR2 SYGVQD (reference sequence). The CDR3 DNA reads TGCGCCAGGAACAAAGACGAGCAGTACTTC. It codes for CARNKDEQYF.

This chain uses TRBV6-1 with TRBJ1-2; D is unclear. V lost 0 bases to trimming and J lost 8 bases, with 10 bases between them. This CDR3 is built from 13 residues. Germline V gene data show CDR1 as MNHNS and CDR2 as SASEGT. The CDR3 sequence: CASSEAYVYGYTF. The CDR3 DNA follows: TGTGCCAGCAGTGAAGCATATGTTTACGGCTACACCTTC.

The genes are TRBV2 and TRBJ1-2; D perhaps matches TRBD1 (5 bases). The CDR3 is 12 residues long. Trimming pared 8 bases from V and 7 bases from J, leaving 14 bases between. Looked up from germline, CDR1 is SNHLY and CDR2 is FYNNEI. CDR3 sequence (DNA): TGTGCCAGCGGGGCGCTGAGAATTGGCTACACCTTC. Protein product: CASGALRIGYTF.

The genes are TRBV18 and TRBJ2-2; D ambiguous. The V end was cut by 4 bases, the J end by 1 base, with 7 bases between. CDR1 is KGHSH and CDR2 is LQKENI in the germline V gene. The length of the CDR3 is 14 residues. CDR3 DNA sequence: TGTGCCAGCTCACTTACAAAGAACACCGGGGAGCTGTTTTTT. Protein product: CASSLTKNTGELFF.

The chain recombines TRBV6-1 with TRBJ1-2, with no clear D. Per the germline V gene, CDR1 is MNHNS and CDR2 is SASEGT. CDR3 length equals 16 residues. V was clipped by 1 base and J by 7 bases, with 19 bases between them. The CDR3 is CASSEGTKGGSTGYTF. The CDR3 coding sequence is TGTGCCAGCAGTGAAGGGACCAAGGGAGGAAGCACTGGCTACACCTTC.